Below, 28 T cell receptor beta chains from the same sample are listed, as sequenced in a study of blood T cell repertoires in COVID-19. Using immunoSEQ multiplex PCR, the repertoire was profiled, and TCRdb retains in-frame clones only, with some absent. The table records approximately 290,000 clones, roughly nine tenths of them present only once. Material for sequencing was peripheral blood. The receptors were gathered from a woman in her 30s with COVID-19, enrolled during active disease.

Of note for this clone: The same CDR3 can be traced to other DNA sequences in this sample. The chain is built from TRBV30 and TRBJ1-3; a weak D match, TRBD1 (6 bases). The V end was cut by 5 bases, the J end by 2 bases, with 16 bases between. The V gene's germline CDR1 is GTSNPN and CDR2 SVGIG (reference sequence). The CDR3 has 15 amino acids. CDR3 region: CAWSPTGTPGNTIYF. The DNA for the CDR3 is TGTGCCTGGTCACCGACCGGGACACCTGGAAACACCATATATTTT.

V is TRBV7-2 and J is TRBJ2-7, with a possible D match to TRBD1 (6 bases). The V end lost 4 bases, the J end lost 2 bases, and 9 bases lay between the germline ends. This CDR3 is 13 amino acids long. From germline, CDR1 is SGHTA and CDR2 FQGNSA. The CDR3 nucleotides read TGTGCCAGCAGCTGGAGACAGGCCTACGAGCAGTACTTC. It is translated as CASSWRQAYEQYF.

The rearrangement joins TRBV6-5 to TRBJ2-2; the match to TRBD1 covers 9 bases. The CDR3 runs 14 residues. The V gene end was trimmed by 6 bases and the J gene end by 7 bases; junction bases not matched to a gene: 6. Germline CDR1 reads MNHEY; CDR2 reads SVGAGI. CDR3 amino acids: CASRDRGQGGELFF. CDR3 in DNA: TGTGCCAGCAGGGACAGGGGACAGGGCGGGGAGCTGTTTTTT.

V gene TRBV7-9 combines with J gene TRBJ2-6, with D unresolved. The CDR3 length is 16 residues. Trimming cost V 6 bases and J 0 bases, with 12 bases left between them. CDR1 and CDR2 from the germline V gene are SEHNR and FQNEAQ (reference sequence). Here the CDR3 reads CASRARSRSGANVLTF. For the CDR3, the DNA is TGTGCCAGCAGAGCTCGATCGCGCTCTGGGGCCAACGTCCTGACTTTC.

This sequence joins TRBV2 and TRBJ1-2; D gene unclear. Germline values: CDR1 SNHLY, CDR2 FYNNEI. V lost 7 bases to trimming and J lost 4 bases, with 16 bases between them. The CDR3 consists of 14 residues. The CDR3 sequence is CASTSDMGFYGYTF. Written as DNA, the CDR3 is TGTGCCAGCACATCAGACATGGGTTTCTATGGCTACACCTTC. The variable domain in full, with the rest retrieved from reference TRBV2 and TRBJ1-2, is EPEVTQTPSHQVTQMGQEVILRCVPISNHLYFYWYRQILGQKVEFLVSFYNNEISEKSEIFDDQFSVERPDGSNFTLKIRSTKLEDSAMYFCASTSDMGFYGYTFGSGTRLTVV.

The chain recombines TRBV6-6 with TRBJ1-5; D is perhaps TRBD1 (5 bases). CDR1 and CDR2 from the germline V gene are MNHNY and SVGAGI (reference sequence). V lost 5 bases and J lost 1, with 9 bases in between. The CDR3 sequence is 14 residues long. Here the CDR3 DNA reads TGTGCCAGCAGTCGGGACTTAAGCAATCAGCCCCAGCATTTT. This encodes CASSRDLSNQPQHF.

The V and J genes are TRBV28 and TRBJ2-2, with TRBD1 matching over 7 bases. V shed 7 bases, J shed 0 bases, and the junction held 5 bases outside the gene matches. CDR1 MDHEN and CDR2 SYDVKM come from the germline V gene. The CDR3 is 15 amino acids. The CDR3 loop reads CASTGTDANTGELFF. CDR3 nucleotides: TGTGCCAGCACCGGGACAGACGCGAACACCGGGGAGCTGTTTTTT.

This rearrangement joins TRBV5-4 to TRBJ1-2, with 7 bases lining up with TRBD1. This CDR3 has 13 amino acids. Unmatched junction bases numbered 4, after V lost 4 bases and J lost 4 bases. CDR1 and CDR2 (germline): SGHNT, YYREEE (reference sequence). The CDR3 loop is CASSTGQPYGYTF. CDR3 coding DNA: TGTGCCAGCAGCACGGGACAGCCCTATGGCTACACCTTC.

The J gene is TRBJ2-7, the V gene TRBV5-5; 11 nucleotides agree with TRBD2. The CDR3 has 16 residues. Per germline, CDR1 SGHKS and CDR2 YYEKEE (reference sequence). V lost 4 bases to trimming and J lost 0 bases; unmatched junction nucleotides: 6. CDR3 DNA sequence: TGTGCCAGCAGCCGAGCCGGGACTAGCGGCTCCTACGAGCAGTACTTC. It is translated as CASSRAGTSGSYEQYF. Full variable domain (remainder filled in from reference TRBV5-5 and TRBJ2-7): DAGVTQSPTHLIKTRGQQVTLRCSPISGHKSVSWYQQVLGQGPQFIFQYYEKEERGRGNFPDRFSARQFPNYSSELNVNALLLGDSALYLCASSRAGTSGSYEQYFGPGTRLTVT.

This clone was detected a few times. CDR3 in amino acids: CASSLLGGGQVAFF. The CDR3 bases are TGTGCCAGCAGTTTACTCGGCGGGGGCCAGGTGGCTTTCTTT. This chain uses TRBV27 with TRBJ1-1; TRBD1 is a possible D gene (6 bases). The CDR3 length is 14 residues. CDR1 is MNHEY, CDR2 SMNVEV, per germline (reference sequence). Trimming removed 2 bases from V and 11 bases from J, with 18 bases in between.

The gene calls are TRBV13 and TRBJ1-2; 8 nucleotides line up with TRBD1. The length of the CDR3 is 13 residues. Germline trimming cut 2 bases from V and 8 bases from J; bases unmatched to any gene: 4. Germline V gene sequence: CDR1 PRHDT, CDR2 FYEKMQ (reference sequence). The chain's CDR3 is CASSLQGAQGYTF. CDR3 DNA sequence: TGTGCCAGCAGCTTACAGGGGGCCCAGGGCTACACCTTC.

The chain is built from TRBV18 and TRBJ1-2; TRBD1 matches at 7 bases. The CDR3 runs to 14 residues. CDR1 is KGHSH and CDR2 is LQKENI in the germline V gene. The V gene end was trimmed by 1 base and the J gene end by 4 bases; junction bases not matched to a gene: 3. CDR3 sequence reads: CASSPRQGGYGYTF. CDR3 sequence (DNA): TGTGCCAGCTCACCACGACAGGGCGGCTATGGCTACACCTTC.

This rearrangement joins TRBV9 to TRBJ2-1; 9 nucleotides align to TRBD2. V lost 5 bases and J lost 4; bases outside the gene matches: 13. The CDR3 loop spans 17 amino acids. Looked up from germline, CDR1 is SGDLS and CDR2 is YYNGEE. CDR3 residues: CASSSRRAGGPYNEQFF. The DNA of the CDR3 is TGTGCCAGCAGTTCAAGGCGGGCGGGAGGGCCATACAATGAGCAGTTCTTC.

The chain carries TRBV12-2 and TRBJ1-1. TRBV12-2 is reported as a pseudogene. There are 13 residues in the CDR3. In DNA form, the CDR3 reads TGTGCAAGTCGCTTAGACCTCGCGACTGAAGCTTTCTTT. Encoded protein: CASRLDLATEAFF.

The chain couples TRBV12-5 to TRBJ2-3, with 12 bases matching TRBD2. Losses at the gene ends were 3 bases for V and 3 bases for J; bases not matched to a gene: 1. The CDR3 totals 15 residues. Germline assignment: CDR1 LGHNT and CDR2 FRNRAP. Written as DNA, the CDR3 is TGTGCTAGTGGTTTCGGACTAGCGGGGACAGATACGCAGTATTTT. Translating it yields CASGFGLAGTDTQYF.

The chain employs TRBV5-8 and TRBJ1-5; tentative D call: TRBD1 (6 bases). Trimming cost V 4 bases and J 5 bases, with 19 bases left between them. The CDR3 runs 16 residues. Germline assignment: CDR1 SGHTS and CDR2 YDEGEE. The CDR3 here is CASSPITIRGHQPQHF. The CDR3 coding sequence is TGTGCCAGCAGCCCAATAACGATCAGGGGACATCAGCCCCAGCATTTT.

The chain joins TRBV20-1 to TRBJ2-7; TRBD1 matches at 8 bases. From germline, CDR1 is DFQATT and CDR2 SNEGSKA (reference sequence). The CDR3 is made up of 13 amino acids. The junction had 8 bases not matched to a gene; V was cut back by 3 bases and J by 7 bases. This CDR3 reads CSASGRTGREQYF. CDR3 DNA: TGCAGTGCTAGTGGCCGGACAGGGAGGGAGCAGTACTTC.

The gene calls are TRBV5-1 and TRBJ1-6; D is uncertain. The CDR3 consists of 14 residues. Trimming stripped 2 bases from V and 6 bases from J, with 9 bases between. Germline V gene data show CDR1 as SGHRS and CDR2 as YFSETQ. CDR3 in amino acids: CASSFDTSNSPLHF. For the CDR3, the DNA is TGCGCCAGCAGCTTCGACACCTCTAATTCACCCCTCCACTTT.

The V gene is TRBV28, the J gene TRBJ1-2; TRBD1 might be the D (5 bases). The CDR3 consists of 13 residues. Germline V gene lookup returns CDR1 MDHEN and CDR2 SYDVKM. Trimming left V 3 bases short and J 8 bases short, with 13 bases between. CDR3 sequence: CASSFWGTGGYTF. The CDR3 nucleotides read TGTGCCAGCAGTTTTTGGGGGACTGGCGGCTACACCTTC.

V gene TRBV29-1 combines with J gene TRBJ1-1, with D uncertain. CDR1 is SQVTM, CDR2 ANQGSEA, per germline. This CDR3 is 11 amino acids long. V was cut by 4 bases and J by 1 base, with 4 bases left in between. In nucleotides, the CDR3 is TGCAGCGTTGTTAGGAACACTGAAGCTTTCTTT. Its translation: CSVVRNTEAFF.

The chain uses TRBV5-1 and TRBJ2-5; TRBD1 aligns across 7 bases. After removal of 4 bases from V and 3 bases from J, the junction contained 3 bases not matched to a gene. The length of the CDR3 is 13 residues. Germline V gene sequence: CDR1 SGHRS, CDR2 YFSETQ. The chain's CDR3 is CASSLGTEETQYF. The CDR3 region has the DNA TGCGCCAGCAGCCTAGGGACAGAAGAGACCCAGTACTTC.

The chain has TRBV2 and TRBJ1-2; 7 bases map to TRBD1. V dropped 3 bases and J dropped 5; count of bases not matched to a gene: 6. CDR1 is SNHLY and CDR2 is FYNNEI in the germline V gene. There are 14 residues in the CDR3. CDR3 amino acids: CASSDQGVLYGYTF. The CDR3 bases are TGTGCCAGCAGTGACCAGGGGGTTTTGTATGGCTACACCTTC.

This rearrangement joins TRBV28 to TRBJ2-3; tentatively, D is TRBD2 (6 bases). The length of the CDR3 is 13 residues. Germline values: CDR1 MDHEN, CDR2 SYDVKM. V lost 6 bases and J lost 5, with 12 bases in between. As DNA, the CDR3 is TGTGCCAGCAGCAACAGGAGGGAAGATACGCAGTATTTT. As protein: CASSNRREDTQYF.

The V and J genes are TRBV3-1 (or the pseudogene TRBV3-2) and TRBJ1-4; D unclear. Trimming removed 7 bases at V and 7 bases at J, with 13 bases between. This CDR3 has 13 residues. The germline gives CDR1 LGHDT, CDR2 YNNKEL (reference sequence). CDR3 in amino acids: CASTWRWSEKLFF. The CDR3 nucleotides are TGTGCCAGCACGTGGCGTTGGAGTGAAAAACTGTTTTTT.

J is TRBJ2-7 and V is TRBV6-5, with a possible D match to TRBD1 (5 bases). CDR1 and CDR2 (germline): MNHEY, SVGAGI. V lost 2 bases, J lost 2 bases, and 7 bases lay in between. The CDR3 has 13 amino acids. CDR3 nucleotide sequence: TGTGCCAGCAGTTACGGGGCCCCCTACGAGCAGTACTTC. Encoded protein: CASSYGAPYEQYF.

V and J are TRBV7-9 and TRBJ2-3, with 9 bases that match TRBD1. The CDR3 covers 14 residues. In germline, CDR1 is SEHNR, CDR2 FQNEAQ (reference sequence). With V trimmed by 5 bases and J by 4 bases, 4 bases remained unmatched. As DNA, the CDR3 is TGTGCCAGCAGCCCCGGGACAGGGTCAGATACGCAGTATTTT. It encodes CASSPGTGSDTQYF.

The CDR3 region is CASSEGAVNTGELFF. CDR3 DNA: TGCGCCAGCAGTGAGGGTGCAGTAAACACCGGGGAGCTGTTTTTT. The chain joins TRBV10-2 to TRBJ2-2; D is undetermined. Germline CDR1 reads WSHSY; CDR2 reads SAAADI. There are 15 residues in the CDR3. V was clipped by 2 bases and J by 2 bases, with 9 bases between them.

This chain joins TRBV7-7 and TRBJ2-2; 7 bases are shared with TRBD2. V gave up 5 bases and J gave up 5 bases; unmatched junction bases: 8. From germline, CDR1 is SSHAT and CDR2 FNYEAQ (reference sequence). This CDR3 contains 15 residues. CDR3 DNA: TGTGCCAGCAGCGCAAGCGGGATGACTACCGGGGAGCTGTTTTTT. Encoded protein: CASSASGMTTGELFF.